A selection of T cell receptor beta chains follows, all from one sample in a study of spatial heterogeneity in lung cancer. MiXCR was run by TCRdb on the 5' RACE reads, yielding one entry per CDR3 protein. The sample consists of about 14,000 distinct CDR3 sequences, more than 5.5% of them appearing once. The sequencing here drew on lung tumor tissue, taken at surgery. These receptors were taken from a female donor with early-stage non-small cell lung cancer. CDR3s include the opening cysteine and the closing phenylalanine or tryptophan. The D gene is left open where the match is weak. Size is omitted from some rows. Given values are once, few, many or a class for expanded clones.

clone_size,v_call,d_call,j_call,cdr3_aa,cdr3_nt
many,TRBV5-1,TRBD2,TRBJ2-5,CASRVAGTQETQYF,TGCGCCAGCAGGGTAGCGGGGACCCAAGAGACCCAGTACTTC
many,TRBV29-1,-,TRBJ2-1,CSVVSGVWNEQFF,TGCAGCGTTGTAAGTGGAGTTTGGAATGAGCAGTTCTTC
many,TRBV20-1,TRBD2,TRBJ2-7,CSATSGGASLEQYF,TGCAGTGCTACTAGCGGGGGGGCCTCCCTCGAGCAGTACTTC
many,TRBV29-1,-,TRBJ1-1,CSVVGWVTEAFF,TGCAGCGTTGTAGGTTGGGTCACTGAAGCTTTCTTT
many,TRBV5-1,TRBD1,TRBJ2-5,CASSLETGLETQYF,TGCGCCAGCAGCTTGGAGACAGGGTTGGAGACCCAGTACTTC
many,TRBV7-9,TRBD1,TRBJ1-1,CASSLGRRGRRTEAFF,TGTGCCAGCAGCTTAGGACGGAGGGGGCGTCGAACTGAAGCTTTCTTT
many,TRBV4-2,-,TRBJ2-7,CASSQSQDTTYEQYF,TGTGCCAGCAGCCAATCCCAAGACACCACCTACGAGCAGTACTTC
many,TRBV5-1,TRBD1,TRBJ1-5,CASSQTGGINQPQHF,TGCGCCAGCAGCCAGACAGGGGGCATCAATCAGCCCCAGCATTTT
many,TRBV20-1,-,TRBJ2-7,CSARGRGFTYEQYF,TGCAGTGCTAGAGGCCGGGGCTTTACCTACGAGCAGTACTTC
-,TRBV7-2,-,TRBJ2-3,CASSLGLTDTQYF,TGTGCCAGCAGCTTAGGTTTGACAGATACGCAGTATTTT
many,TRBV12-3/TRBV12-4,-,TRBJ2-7,CASSFRGYEQYF,TGTGCCAGCAGTTTTAGGGGGTACGAGCAGTACTTC
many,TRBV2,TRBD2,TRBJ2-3,CASSEWWSGGAGDTQYF,TGTGCCAGCAGTGAGTGGTGGAGCGGGGGGGCCGGAGATACGCAGTATTTT
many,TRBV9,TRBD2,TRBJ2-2,CASSPGNGQALKGGWKELFF,TGTGCCAGCAGCCCCGGGAACGGGCAGGCTCTTAAGGGAGGGTGGAAGGAGCTGTTTTTT
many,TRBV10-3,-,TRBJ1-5,CAISDYRENQPQHF,TGTGCCATCAGTGACTACAGGGAGAATCAGCCCCAGCATTTT
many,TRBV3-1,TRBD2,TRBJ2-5,CASSQGIAGGQETQYF,TGTGCCAGCAGCCAAGGGATAGCGGGGGGACAAGAGACCCAGTACTTC
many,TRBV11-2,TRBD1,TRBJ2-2,CASSSRDSRNTGELFF,TGTGCCAGCAGCTCCCGGGACAGCCGGAACACCGGGGAGCTGTTTTTT
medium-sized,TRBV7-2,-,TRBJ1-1,CASSPPGRGRNTEAFF,TGTGCCAGCAGCCCCCCCGGGAGGGGCCGGAACACTGAAGCTTTCTTT
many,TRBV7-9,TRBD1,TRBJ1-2,CASSLTGYYGYTF,TGTGCCAGCAGCTTGACAGGGTACTATGGCTACACCTTC
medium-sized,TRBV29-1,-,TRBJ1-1,CSVVGAWNTEAFF,TGCAGCGTTGTGGGGGCTTGGAACACTGAAGCTTTCTTT
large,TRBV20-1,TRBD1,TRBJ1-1,CSARDSEAFF,TGCAGTGCACGGGACAGCGAAGCTTTCTTT
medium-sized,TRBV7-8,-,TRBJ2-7,CASSQAVGAVIPYEQYF,TGTGCCAGCAGCCAAGCCGTCGGGGCGGTGATACCCTACGAGCAGTACTTC
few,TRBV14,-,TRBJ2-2,CASSQFGRDLTGELFF,TGTGCCAGCAGCCAATTCGGCCGAGATTTAACCGGGGAGCTGTTTTTT
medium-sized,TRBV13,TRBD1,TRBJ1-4,CASSRQGANEKLFF,TGTGCCAGCAGTCGACAGGGGGCTAATGAAAAACTGTTTTTT
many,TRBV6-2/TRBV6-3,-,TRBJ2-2,CASTHRQSYRTGGGELFF,TGTGCCAGCACCCACCGGCAGAGCTACCGTACGGGCGGCGGGGAGCTGTTTTTT
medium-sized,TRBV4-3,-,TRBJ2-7,CASSQEIQYEIGGPTRYYEQYF,TGCGCCAGCAGCCAAGAAATCCAGTACGAGATAGGAGGGCCCACTCGTTACTACGAGCAGTACTTC
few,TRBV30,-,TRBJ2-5,CAWSPGTIETQYF,TGTGCCTGGAGTCCCGGGACCATAGAGACCCAGTACTTC
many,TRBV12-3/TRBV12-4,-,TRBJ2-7,CASSLGGRYEQYF,TGTGCCAGCAGTTTAGGGGGTCGGTACGAGCAGTACTTC
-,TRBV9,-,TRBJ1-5,CASSVGFMGNQPQHF,TGTGCCAGCAGCGTAGGGTTTATGGGCAATCAGCCCCAGCATTTT
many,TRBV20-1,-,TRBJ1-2,CSARSSGFGGYTF,TGCAGTGCTAGAAGCTCTGGGTTTGGCGGCTACACCTTC
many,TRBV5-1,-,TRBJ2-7,CASSPTTYEQYF,TGCGCCAGCAGCCCGACGACCTACGAGCAGTACTTC
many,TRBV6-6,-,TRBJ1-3,CASTLSGLSNTIYF,TGTGCCAGCACCCTTTCAGGGCTTTCAAACACCATATATTTT
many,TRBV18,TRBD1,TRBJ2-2,CASSPGQGTGELFF,TGTGCCAGCTCACCAGGACAGGGAACCGGGGAGCTGTTTTTT